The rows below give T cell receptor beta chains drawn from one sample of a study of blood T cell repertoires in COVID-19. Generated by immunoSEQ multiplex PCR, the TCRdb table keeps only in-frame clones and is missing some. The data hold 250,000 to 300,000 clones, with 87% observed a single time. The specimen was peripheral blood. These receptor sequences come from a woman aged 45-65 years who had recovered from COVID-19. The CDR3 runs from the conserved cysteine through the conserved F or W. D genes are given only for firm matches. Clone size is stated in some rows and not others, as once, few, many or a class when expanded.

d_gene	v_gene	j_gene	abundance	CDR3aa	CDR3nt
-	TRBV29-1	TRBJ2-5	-	CSVGGVETQYF	TGCAGCGTCGGAGGGGTAGAGACCCAGTACTTC
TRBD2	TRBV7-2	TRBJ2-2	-	CASSLAGGPTGELFF	TGTGCCAGCAGTTTAGCGGGGGGGCCGACCGGGGAGCTGTTTTTT
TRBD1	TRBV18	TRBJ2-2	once	CASSPQGAGELFF	TGTGCCAGCTCACCTCAGGGGGCCGGGGAGCTGTTTTTT
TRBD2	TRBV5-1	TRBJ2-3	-	CASSGLAGTSTDTQYF	TGCGCCAGCAGCGGTTTAGCGGGAACTAGCACAGATACGCAGTATTTT
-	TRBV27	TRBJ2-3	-	CASSLRGESLTDTQYF	TGTGCCAGCAGCTTACGGGGAGAGAGTTTAACAGATACGCAGTATTTT
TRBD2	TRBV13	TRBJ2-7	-	CASSDLLRGSGGAYEQYF	TGTGCCAGCAGCGACCTGCTCCGCGGGAGCGGGGGGGCCTACGAGCAGTACTTC
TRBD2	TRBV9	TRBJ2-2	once	CASSGAVLAGFRGSGELFF	TGTGCCAGCAGCGGGGCCGTACTAGCGGGATTCCGGGGATCCGGGGAGCTGTTTTTT
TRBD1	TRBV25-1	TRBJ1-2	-	CASSHPGQGMGGYTF	TGTGCCAGCAGCCATCCGGGACAGGGGATGGGCGGCTACACCTTC
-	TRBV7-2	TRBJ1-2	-	CASNPGRWSYGYTF	TGTGCCAGCAACCCAGGGCGGTGGAGCTATGGCTACACCTTC
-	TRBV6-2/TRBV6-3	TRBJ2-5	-	CASSYSMIRRGTRETQYF	TGTGCCAGCAGTTACTCAATGATCCGGCGGGGGACACGGGAGACCCAGTACTTC
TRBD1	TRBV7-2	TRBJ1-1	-	CASRRDRGRTEAFF	TGTGCCAGCAGAAGGGACAGGGGGCGGACTGAAGCTTTCTTT
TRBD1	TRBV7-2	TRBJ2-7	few	CASSLRTGDEQYF	TGTGCCAGCAGCTTACGTACAGGGGACGAGCAGTACTTC
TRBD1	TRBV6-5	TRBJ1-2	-	CASSSGQEKYGYTF	TGTGCCAGCAGTTCGGGACAGGAGAAGTATGGCTACACCTTC
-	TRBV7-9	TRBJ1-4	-	CASSSRATNEKLFF	TGTGCCAGCAGCTCCAGGGCAACTAATGAAAAACTGTTTTTT
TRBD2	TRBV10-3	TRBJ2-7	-	CAISDREAGVYEQYF	TGTGCCATCAGTGATCGGGAAGCGGGGGTCTACGAGCAGTACTTC
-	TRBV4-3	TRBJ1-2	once	CASSSAQLANYGYTF	TGCGCCAGCAGCTCCGCCCAATTAGCTAACTATGGCTACACCTTC
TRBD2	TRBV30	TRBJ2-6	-	CAWSVVPGGGLSPSSSGANVLTF	TGTGCCTGGAGTGTAGTGCCGGGGGGGGGTTTGTCACCGTCGAGCTCTGGGGCCAACGTCCTGACTTTC
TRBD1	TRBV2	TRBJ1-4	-	CASSAQGANEKLFF	TGTGCCAGCAGTGCTCAGGGGGCTAATGAAAAACTGTTTTTT
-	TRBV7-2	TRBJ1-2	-	CASSIDSTGLNNYGYTF	TGTGCCAGCAGCATAGACTCAACAGGGCTTAACAACTATGGCTACACCTTC
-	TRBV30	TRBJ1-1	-	CAWIESRRNTEAFF	TGTGCCTGGATAGAATCCCGTCGGAACACTGAAGCTTTCTTT
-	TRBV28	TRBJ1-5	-	CASSPSEGLPNQPQHF	TGTGCCAGCAGCCCTTCGGAGGGACTACCCAATCAGCCCCAGCATTTT
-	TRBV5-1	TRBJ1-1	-	CASSLDAGGTEAFF	TGCGCCAGCAGCTTGGATGCGGGGGGTACTGAAGCTTTCTTT
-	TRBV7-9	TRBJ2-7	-	CASSGMTQSLEQYF	TGTGCCAGCAGCGGCATGACTCAGAGTTTAGAGCAGTACTTC
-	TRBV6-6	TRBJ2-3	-	CASRPPWGGEDTQYF	TGTGCCAGCAGACCCCCTTGGGGAGGAGAGGATACGCAGTATTTT
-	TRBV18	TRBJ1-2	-	CASSPSGPESRYTF	TGTGCCAGCTCACCATCAGGGCCAGAGTCTCGCTACACCTTC
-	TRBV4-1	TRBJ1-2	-	CASSQDLPIIYGYTF	TGCGCCAGCAGCCAAGATCTTCCTATAATCTATGGCTACACCTTC
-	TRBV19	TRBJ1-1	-	CASSSGQSGNTEAFF	TGTGCCAGTAGTTCCGGACAGTCGGGGAACACTGAAGCTTTCTTT
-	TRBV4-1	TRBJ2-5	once	CASSQGDTGFQETQYF	TGCGCCAGCAGCCAAGGAGATACCGGTTTCCAAGAGACCCAGTACTTC
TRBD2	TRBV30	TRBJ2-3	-	CAYLIRTSGGQGADTQYF	TGTGCCTATCTCATCAGGACTAGCGGGGGCCAAGGGGCAGATACGCAGTATTTT
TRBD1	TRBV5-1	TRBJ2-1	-	CASESRTGSGEQFF	TGCGCCAGCGAGAGCCGGACAGGATCGGGTGAGCAGTTCTTC
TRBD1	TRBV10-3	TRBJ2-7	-	CAIRPGQGYDEQYF	TGTGCCATCAGACCGGGACAGGGGTATGACGAGCAGTACTTC
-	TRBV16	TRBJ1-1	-	CASSRQVNTEAFF	TGTGCCAGCAGCCGCCAGGTGAACACTGAAGCTTTCTTT
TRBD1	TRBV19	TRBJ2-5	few	CASSNGQGVQETQYF	TGTGCCAGTAGCAACGGACAGGGGGTGCAAGAGACCCAGTACTTC
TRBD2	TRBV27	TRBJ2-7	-	CASSLDGRAYEQYF	TGTGCCAGCAGTTTAGACGGGAGGGCCTACGAGCAGTACTTC
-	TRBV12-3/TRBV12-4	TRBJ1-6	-	CASSSFQGSPLHF	TGTGCCAGCAGTAGCTTCCAGGGTTCACCCCTCCACTTT
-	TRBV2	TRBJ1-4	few	CASSDNGQGQKLFF	TGTGCCAGCAGTGACAACGGGCAGGGGCAAAAACTGTTTTTT
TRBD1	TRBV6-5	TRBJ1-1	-	CASRNRGLNTEAFF	TGTGCCAGCAGGAACAGGGGGCTGAACACTGAAGCTTTCTTT
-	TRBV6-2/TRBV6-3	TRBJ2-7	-	CASRYSHEQYF	TGTGCCAGCAGGTACAGCCACGAGCAGTACTTC
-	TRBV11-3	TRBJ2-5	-	CASSLDSETQYF	TGTGCCAGCAGCTTAGATTCGGAGACCCAGTACTTC
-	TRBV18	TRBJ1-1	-	CASSPLGLITTGTEAFF	TGTGCCAGCTCACCGCTCGGACTTATCACGACGGGCACTGAAGCTTTCTTT